This TCR beta chain derives from a study of T-cell memory formation after mild COVID-19. Study at large: There were largely donor-specific TCR clusters.

Findings and caveats of the study: The study found contracting CD4+ clones mainly in CM and EM and contracting CD8+ clones in EMRA. Later expanders leaned toward CD4+, whereas clones contracting from day 15 to 85 were balanced CD4/CD8.

5'RACE primed at constant segments yielded TCR alpha and TCR beta cDNA libraries bearing sample barcodes and UMIs. One entry per CDR3 protein, called by TCRdb with MiXCR from the 5' RACE reads. The sample lists 560,000 or so distinct CDR3 sequences, 15% to 20% occurring once. About this clonotype itself: Antigen: not known.

This TCR was sampled from an adult woman who had mild COVID-19 (a few samples of this study predate the infection). Cell type and time point are not known. The source material was PBMCs or a T cell subset sorted from them (not recorded which).

In nucleotides, the CDR3 is TGCAGCGTTGACGGAAAATTGGCTGAGCAGTTCTTC. Translated, it gives CSVDGKLAEQFF. V and J are TRBV29-1 and TRBJ2-1; D not certain. Trimming cost V 3 bases and J 9 bases, with 12 bases left between them. CDR3 length: 12 residues. CDR1 SQVTM and CDR2 ANQGSEA come from the germline V gene.